This entry describes one T cell receptor beta chain. Its antigen remains unidentified. Base qualities were left out, and no much larger clone turns up one base away. The CDR3 regions of human TCRbeta chains were analyzed by immunosequencing. The authors' pipeline ran thus. Repertoire TCRs were matched against a reference library of SARS-CoV-2-specific TCRs generated with the MIRA antigen-specificity platform. Breadth was defined as the fraction of unique TCRs that were SARS-CoV-2-associated, and depth was defined as the fraction of total T cells that were SARS-CoV-2-associated. Using the MIRA data, each spike-specific TCR was mapped to the spike region that the TCR reacts to and placed in a CD4 or CD8 class. Log10-transformed breadth and depth values were compared by one-way ANOVA with Sidak's multiple comparisons tests. The immuneACCESS repertoire file appears here via TCRdb, limited to in-frame rearrangements. These files lack a portion of the clones; in checked studies, under half of the deficit traces to unresolved V genes, and the cause of the others is not known. V, J and clone size are taken as reported in that table, and D and trimming were inferred from the DNA itself. This sample lists under 200,000 clones; roughly nine tenths were detected once. In total, the top ten clones hold 3.5% to 4% of the sample.

Reading the label with the study, this specimen's time point is: about 28 days (+/-7) after the second vaccine dose. What the treatment or condition label conveys for this sample: meningococcal conjugate vaccine given as trial control. Samples from vaccinated people were obtained from the UK trials COV001 and COV002, which included a single-blind randomized controlled phase 2/3 trial of AZD1222 (ChAdOx1 nCoV-19) in healthy adults. For TCRbeta chain sequencing, PBMC samples from trial participants were taken at day 0 and at day 28 after the second dose. According to the germline V gene (reference sequence), CDR1 reads SGHAT and CDR2 reads FQDESV. CDR3 length: 16 amino acids, cysteine to phenylalanine. The entry retains the CDR3 DNA only, 48 bases that are in frame from base 1. Trimming takes 4 bases off V and 8 bases off J; junction bases not matched to a gene: 12. This record belongs to a study of T cell responses to AZD1222 COVID-19 vaccine (dated by TCRdb to the early 2020s). For the wider study: A total of 233 trial participants underwent TCR sequencing, of whom about 210 had received two doses of AZD1222 and roughly 26 had received two doses of the MenACWY control vaccine. Enrollment into the trials was organized by age into subgroups of 18-55, 56-69 and 70-plus years, and those subgroups contained roughly 140, 27 and 60 TCR-sequenced participants, respectively. What the work shows at the level of the full study, not this receptor alone: Because no day 14 peak-response samples were available, the repertoires could be characterized only after the peak T cell response. Participants were mostly white British, with more females than males. The authors suggested clonal diversity may have been underestimated. The vaccine-associated CD4 TCRs covered the entire spike protein, and the dominant responses fell in regions 160-218 and 743-854. Epitopes outside the regions mutated in the B.1.351 and B.1.1.7 variants were reportedly recognized by nearly half of the unique spike-specific TCRs. Conclusions about previously exposed vaccinees were limited because only six AZD1222 recipients were SARS-CoV-2 seropositive at baseline. The 56-69-year group was small, and its depth increase did not reach significance, likely because of low power. A significant rise in spike-specific TCR breadth and depth was observed after two AZD1222 doses relative to day 0 and relative to MenACWY recipients.

The sequences come from peripheral blood, collected 28 days after the second dose of the MenACWY control vaccine. The receptor comes from an adult who received the MenACWY meningococcal vaccine as a control. This chain joins TRBV11-1 to TRBJ2-1; 9 central bases correspond to TRBD2. The nucleotide sequence is given as TGTGCCAGCAGCTCCCTGGGACTAGCCGGGTCGGATGAGCAGTTCTTC. The encoded protein is CASSSLGLAGSDEQFF.